Following are 24 T cell receptor beta chains from one sample sequenced in a study of a mutant IDH1 vaccine in newly diagnosed glioma (dated by TCRdb to the early 2020s). The library was prepared using the immunoSEQ multiplex PCR assay. TCRdb retrieved this table from immuneACCESS and kept in-frame rearrangements only. Not all clones are present; in checked studies, unresolved V genes account for under half, and no reason is known for the remainder. This sample holds approximately 61,000 clones; around 80% were observed only once. The ten largest clonotypes hold about 6% of the sample. These TCRs are of unknown antigen specificity. Explained via the paper, the time point label denotes: week 11, during vaccination. Every vaccine dose consisted of 300 ug of a 20-mer mutant IDH1 peptide in Montanide, administered subcutaneously together with topical imiquimod. The material was PBMCs, obtained from a glioma patient whose treatment included an IDH1 peptide vaccine. The source of these receptors is a man between 45 and 60 years old with glioma.

V is TRBV4-1 and J is TRBJ1-4; D gene unclear. The CDR3 has 15 residues. The V gene lost 0 bases and the J gene lost 0 bases, with 5 bases spanning the gap. Germline V gives CDR1 MGHRA, CDR2 YSYEKL. Here the CDR3 reads CASSQEWATNEKLFF. The CDR3 DNA follows: TGCGCCAGCAGCCAAGAATGGGCAACTAATGAAAAACTGTTTTTT.

This rearrangement joins TRBV10-3 to TRBJ2-1, with TRBD2 matching 10 bases. CDR1 is ENHRY and CDR2 is SYGVKD in the germline V gene. The CDR3 consists of 13 residues. V lost 6 bases and J lost 6; bases outside the gene matches: 2. The CDR3 nucleotides are TGTGCCATCAGCCGGACTAGCGGCAATGAGCAGTTCTTC. It yields the protein CAISRTSGNEQFF.

The V call is TRBV11-2, the J call TRBJ2-7; maybe TRBD1 (6 bases). The germline CDR1 and CDR2 sequences are SGHAT and FQNNGV. This CDR3 spans 14 amino acids. V dropped 4 bases and J dropped 0 bases, with 10 bases sitting between them. The CDR3 protein is CASSSGQSSYEQYF. The CDR3 DNA is TGTGCCAGCAGCTCAGGACAGTCCTCCTACGAGCAGTACTTC.

In this sample, this clone turned up a few times. The V and J genes are TRBV10-3 and TRBJ1-1; D ambiguous. Germline V gene data show CDR1 as ENHRY and CDR2 as SYGVKD. The CDR3 covers 14 residues. The V end lost 0 bases, the J end lost 7 bases, and 12 bases lay between the germline ends. Here the CDR3 DNA reads TGTGCCATCAGTGAGTCCGGGGAGGAGGGTGAAGCTTTCTTT. It codes for CAISESGEEGEAFF.

This clone occurred once. The rearrangement joins TRBV7-3 to TRBJ1-2; unclear D gene. The CDR3 contains 14 residues. Germline CDR1 reads SGHTA; CDR2 reads FQGTGA. With 7 bases removed from V and 4 bases from J, the gap between germline ends came to 16 bases. CDR3 amino acids: CASTYPGSVYGYTF. The CDR3, as DNA: TGTGCCAGCACCTACCCAGGCTCAGTCTATGGCTACACCTTC.

The rearrangement links TRBV7-2 to TRBJ1-2; 8 bases align to TRBD1. The trim removed 4 bases at V and 8 bases at J, leaving 9 bases unmatched. The CDR3 contains 14 residues. Germline V CDR1 and CDR2: SGHTA, FQGNSA. In DNA, the CDR3 is TGTGCCAGCAGCTCTGGACAGGGCGAGTGGGGCTACACCTTC. This gives the protein CASSSGQGEWGYTF. Using reference TRBV7-2 and TRBJ1-2 for the parts outside the CDR3, the full variable domain is GAGVSQSPSNKVTEKGKDVELRCDPISGHTALYWYRQSLGQGLEFLIYFQGNSAPDKSGLPSDRFSAERTGGSVSTLTIQRTQQEDSAVYLCASSSGQGEWGYTFGSGTRLTVV.

The chain joins TRBV20-1 to TRBJ2-3; no reliable D call. Germline CDR1 and CDR2: DFQATT and SNEGSKA (reference sequence). With 3 bases removed from V and 2 bases from J, the gap between germline ends came to 3 bases. The CDR3 contains 11 residues. The CDR3 DNA is TGCAGTGCTAGCTTCACAGATACGCAGTATTTT. Its protein product is CSASFTDTQYF.

This rearrangement joins TRBV5-6 to TRBJ2-7; maybe TRBD2 (6 bases). This CDR3 is 14 amino acids long. The germline V gene has CDR1 SGHDT and CDR2 YYEEEE. Deletions cut 4 bases from V and 0 bases from J, with 11 bases between. The CDR3 DNA is TGTGCCAGCAGCCGGGACTTAAGCTCCTACGAGCAGTACTTC. As protein: CASSRDLSSYEQYF. The complete variable domain, with remaining parts taken from reference TRBV5-6 and TRBJ2-7, reads DAGVTQSPTHLIKTRGQQVTLRCSPKSGHDTVSWYQQALGQGPQFIFQYYEEEERQRGNFPDRFSGHQFPNYSSELNVNALLLGDSALYLCASSRDLSSYEQYFGPGTRLTVT.

The V and J genes are TRBV7-9 and TRBJ2-7; no definite D call. This CDR3 contains 15 residues. Germline loops: CDR1 SEHNR, CDR2 FQNEAQ (reference sequence). V gave up 5 bases and J gave up 6 bases, with 20 bases separating them. The DNA of the CDR3 is TGTGCCAGCAGCAAGACCGGGCCCCAGGTAGGCGAGCAGTACTTC. Translated: CASSKTGPQVGEQYF.

This clone was detected a few times. The chain employs TRBV7-8 and TRBJ2-2; D not certain. This CDR3 has 15 residues. V lost 1 base and J lost 1, with 7 bases in between. The germline CDR1 and CDR2 sequences are SGHVS and FQNEAQ. The CDR3 DNA is TGTGCCAGCAGCTTAGGCGGAAGGAACACCGGGGAGCTGTTTTTT. Residues: CASSLGGRNTGELFF. Full variable domain (missing parts from reference TRBV7-8 and TRBJ2-2): GAGVSQSPRYKVAKRGQDVALRCDPISGHVSLFWYQQALGQGPEFLTYFQNEAQLDKSGLPSDRFFAERPEGSVSTLKIQRTQQEDSAVYLCASSLGGRNTGELFFGEGSRLTVL.

This clone turned up a few times. The J gene is TRBJ1-1, the V gene TRBV14, with D possibly being TRBD1 (5 bases). CDR1 is SGHDN, CDR2 FVKESK, per germline. V lost 1 base to trimming and J lost 11 bases, with 14 bases between them. This CDR3 spans 13 amino acids. In nucleotides, the CDR3 is TGTGCCAGCAGCCAAGTCCCGGGGCTAGCGGCTTTCTTT. This translates into CASSQVPGLAAFF.

The table lists this clone with a few counts. The CDR3 protein is CASSQNLLGNQPQHF. CDR3 nucleotides: TGCGCCAGCAGCCAGAACCTGTTGGGCAATCAGCCCCAGCATTTT. This sequence joins TRBV4-3 and TRBJ1-5; no reliable D call. Trimming left V 3 bases short and J 2 bases short, with 11 bases between. From germline, CDR1 is LGHNA and CDR2 YSLEER. The CDR3 runs to 15 residues.

This sequence joins TRBV28 and TRBJ1-1, with 9 bases that match TRBD1. J gave up 5 bases and V 10 bases, and 8 bases lay outside the gene matches. From germline, CDR1 is MDHEN and CDR2 SYDVKM. CDR3 size: 13 residues. The CDR3 protein is CATRTGEGTEAFF. CDR3 DNA: TGTGCCACCCGGACAGGGGAGGGGACTGAAGCTTTCTTT.

The J gene is TRBJ2-7, the V gene TRBV10-3; 11 nucleotides line up with TRBD1. CDR1 and CDR2 from the germline V gene are ENHRY and SYGVKD. After removal of 5 bases from V and 3 bases from J, the junction contained 3 bases not matched to a gene. This CDR3 comprises 14 residues. The CDR3 sequence: CAISTGTGGYEQYF. The CDR3 DNA follows: TGTGCCATCAGTACCGGGACAGGGGGCTACGAGCAGTACTTC.

The chain employs TRBV5-6 and TRBJ1-5; 7 bases are a match to TRBD1. The CDR3 has 14 residues. Germline V gene sequence: CDR1 SGHDT, CDR2 YYEEEE. Trimming removed 6 bases from V and 4 bases from J; junction bases left unmatched: 7. CDR3 in DNA: TGTGCCAGCACCAAAACAGGGGTTAATCAGCCCCAGCATTTT. It is translated as CASTKTGVNQPQHF.

The chain is built from TRBV7-6 and TRBJ2-1; perhaps TRBD1 as D (5 bases). Looked up from germline, CDR1 is SGHVS and CDR2 is FNYEAQ. This CDR3 is built from 16 residues. The germline V and J ends were trimmed by 4 bases and 5 bases, with 18 bases remaining between them. The DNA of the CDR3 is TGTGCCAGCAGCTCGCACCCTCAGGGTTCGAACAATGAGCAGTTCTTC. It translates to CASSSHPQGSNNEQFF.

The rearrangement links TRBV7-9 to TRBJ1-1; D is possibly TRBD1 (5 bases). CDR3 size: 15 residues. V lost 2 bases and J lost 1, with 11 bases in between. Per germline, CDR1 SEHNR and CDR2 FQNEAQ (reference sequence). The CDR3: CASSLFQGGNTEAFF. CDR3 bases: TGTGCCAGCAGCTTATTTCAGGGTGGGAACACTGAAGCTTTCTTT.

The chain recombines TRBV10-3 with TRBJ2-7; D is perhaps TRBD1 (6 bases). In germline, CDR1 is ENHRY, CDR2 SYGVKD. The CDR3 is 14 residues long. Trimming took off 6 bases at V and 0 bases at J, with 12 bases between the two ends. CDR3 bases: TGTGCCATCAGGTCCGGGACAACCTCCTACGAGCAGTACTTC. This gives the protein CAIRSGTTSYEQYF.

CDR3 nucleotides: TGTGCCAGCAGCTCCCTAATCACCTACGAGCAGTACTTC. Translation gives CASSSLITYEQYF. The V gene is TRBV7-8, the J gene TRBJ2-7; D is undetermined. The CDR3 sequence is 13 residues long. Germline CDR1 is SGHVS and CDR2 is FQNEAQ. V lost 4 bases and J 2 bases, leaving 9 bases between the germline ends.

The chain joins TRBV5-4 to TRBJ2-4, with 8 bases identical to TRBD1. Germline CDR1 reads SGHNT; CDR2 reads YYREEE (reference sequence). V lost 3 bases to trimming and J lost 0 bases; unmatched junction nucleotides: 5. The CDR3 loop spans 16 amino acids. This chain's CDR3 is CASSSRQGLAKNIQYF. The DNA of the CDR3 is TGTGCCAGCAGCTCACGACAGGGGCTAGCCAAAAACATTCAGTACTTC.

The chain joins TRBV28 to TRBJ1-1; TRBD1 might be the D (5 bases). The CDR3 totals 16 residues. V shed 2 bases and J shed 4 bases, with 17 bases lying between them. CDR1 is MDHEN, CDR2 SYDVKM, per germline. CDR3 DNA sequence: TGTGCCAGCAGTTTAGGGTCAGCTTATGGGGGCACTGAAGCTTTCTTT. Protein product: CASSLGSAYGGTEAFF.

J is TRBJ2-7 and V is TRBV27; 8 bases align to TRBD1. This CDR3 is built from 17 residues. The trim removed 4 bases at V and 0 bases at J, leaving 11 bases unmatched. The V gene's germline CDR1 is MNHEY and CDR2 SMNVEV (reference sequence). CDR3 coding DNA: TGTGCCAGCAGTTCCTCCAACCCGGGACAGGCCTCCTACGAGCAGTACTTC. Protein sequence: CASSSSNPGQASYEQYF.

The chain has TRBV2 and TRBJ1-5; D is undetermined. CDR1 is SNHLY, CDR2 FYNNEI, per germline. The germline V and J ends were trimmed by 2 bases and 10 bases, with 9 bases remaining between them. The CDR3 has 12 residues. CDR3 protein: CASSETEEPQHF. The CDR3 nucleotides are TGTGCCAGCAGTGAAACCGAGGAACCCCAGCATTTT.

The chain joins TRBV28 to TRBJ1-2, with a possible D match to TRBD1 (5 bases). V dropped 6 bases and J dropped 5 bases, with 13 bases sitting between them. Germline V lookup: CDR1 MDHEN, CDR2 SYDVKM. The CDR3 extends over 13 amino acids. CDR3: CASRGQGSYGYTF. The CDR3 nucleotides are TGTGCCAGCAGGGGGCAGGGATCGTATGGCTACACCTTC.